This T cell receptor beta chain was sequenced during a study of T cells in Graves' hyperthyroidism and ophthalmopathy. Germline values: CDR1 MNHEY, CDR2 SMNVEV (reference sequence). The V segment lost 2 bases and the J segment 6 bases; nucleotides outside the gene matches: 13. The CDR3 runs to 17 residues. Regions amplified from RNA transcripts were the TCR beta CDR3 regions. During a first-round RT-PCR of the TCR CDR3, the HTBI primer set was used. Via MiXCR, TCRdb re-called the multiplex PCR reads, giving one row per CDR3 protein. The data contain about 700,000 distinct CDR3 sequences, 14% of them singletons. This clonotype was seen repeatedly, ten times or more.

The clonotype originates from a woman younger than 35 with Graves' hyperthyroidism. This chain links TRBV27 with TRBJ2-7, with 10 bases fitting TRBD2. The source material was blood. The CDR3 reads CASSLLWLAGESGEQYF. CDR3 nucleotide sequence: TGTGCCAGCAGTTTACTGTGGCTAGCGGGAGAAAGTGGCGAGCAGTACTTC.